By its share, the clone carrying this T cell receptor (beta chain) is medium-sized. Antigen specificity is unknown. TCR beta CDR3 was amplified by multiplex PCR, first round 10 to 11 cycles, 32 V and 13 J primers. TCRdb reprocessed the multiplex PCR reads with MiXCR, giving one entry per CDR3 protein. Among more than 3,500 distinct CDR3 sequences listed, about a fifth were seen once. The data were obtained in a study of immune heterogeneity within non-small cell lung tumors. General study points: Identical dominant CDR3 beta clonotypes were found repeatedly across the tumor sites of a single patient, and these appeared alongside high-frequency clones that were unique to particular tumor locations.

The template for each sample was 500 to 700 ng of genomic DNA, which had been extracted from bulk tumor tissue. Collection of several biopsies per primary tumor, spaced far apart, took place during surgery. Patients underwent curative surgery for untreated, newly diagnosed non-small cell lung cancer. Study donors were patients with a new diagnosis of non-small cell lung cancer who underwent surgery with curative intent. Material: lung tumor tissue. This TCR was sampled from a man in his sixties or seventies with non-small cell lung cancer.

The CDR3 region is CASSRSVGVNEKLFF. The CDR3 DNA follows: TGTGCCAGCAGTCGGAGTGTAGGGGTCAATGAAAAACTGTTTTTT. V and J are TRBV2 and TRBJ1-4; tentatively, D is TRBD1 (5 bases). The V gene lost 5 bases and the J gene lost 5 bases, with 15 bases spanning the gap. Germline CDR1 is SNHLY and CDR2 is FYNNEI. The length of the CDR3 is 15 residues.